The T cell receptor (beta chain) described here comes from a study of beta chain features in type 1 diabetes. There are a few counts of this clone. What it binds is unknown. Germline V CDR1 and CDR2: SGHVS, FQNEAQ. This CDR3 region has 17 residues. The germline V and J ends were trimmed by 2 bases and 1 base, with 16 bases remaining between them. Study findings and constraints: Among all four CD4+ subsets, Type 1 diabetes patients had TCRB CDR3s that were moderately but significantly shorter.

Every bit of the isolated RNA underwent reverse transcription, so sequencing read expressed TCRB transcripts. Libraries were prepared by immunoSEQ multiplex PCR; TCRdb keeps only in-frame clonotypes and omits some of them. This sample has about 370,000 clones, with over 8.5% found just once. This chain joins TRBV7-8 and TRBJ2-3, with D possibly matching TRBD2 (5 bases). This TCR came from a man aged 25-45 years with type 1 diabetes. The sequencing input was central memory CD4+ T cells from blood. The CDR3 nucleotides are TGTGCCAGCAGCTTAACGGCCAGCGGTAGTGGCACAGATACGCAGTATTTT. Translated: CASSLTASGSGTDTQYF.